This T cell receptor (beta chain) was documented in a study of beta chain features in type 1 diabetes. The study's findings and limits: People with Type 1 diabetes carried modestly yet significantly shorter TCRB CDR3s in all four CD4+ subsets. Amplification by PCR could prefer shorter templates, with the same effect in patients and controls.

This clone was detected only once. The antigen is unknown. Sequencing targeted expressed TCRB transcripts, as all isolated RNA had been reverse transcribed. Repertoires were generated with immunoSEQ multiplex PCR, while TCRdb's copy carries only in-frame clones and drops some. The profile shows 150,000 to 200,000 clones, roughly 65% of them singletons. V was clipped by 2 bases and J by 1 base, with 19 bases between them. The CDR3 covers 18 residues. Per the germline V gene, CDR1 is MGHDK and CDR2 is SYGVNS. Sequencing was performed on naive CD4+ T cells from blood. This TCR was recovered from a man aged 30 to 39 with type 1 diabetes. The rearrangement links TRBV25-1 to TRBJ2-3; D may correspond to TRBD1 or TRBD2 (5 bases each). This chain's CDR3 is CASSENLGKSGRTDTQYF. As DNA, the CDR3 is TGTGCCAGCAGTGAAAATCTGGGGAAATCGGGGCGCACAGATACGCAGTATTTT.